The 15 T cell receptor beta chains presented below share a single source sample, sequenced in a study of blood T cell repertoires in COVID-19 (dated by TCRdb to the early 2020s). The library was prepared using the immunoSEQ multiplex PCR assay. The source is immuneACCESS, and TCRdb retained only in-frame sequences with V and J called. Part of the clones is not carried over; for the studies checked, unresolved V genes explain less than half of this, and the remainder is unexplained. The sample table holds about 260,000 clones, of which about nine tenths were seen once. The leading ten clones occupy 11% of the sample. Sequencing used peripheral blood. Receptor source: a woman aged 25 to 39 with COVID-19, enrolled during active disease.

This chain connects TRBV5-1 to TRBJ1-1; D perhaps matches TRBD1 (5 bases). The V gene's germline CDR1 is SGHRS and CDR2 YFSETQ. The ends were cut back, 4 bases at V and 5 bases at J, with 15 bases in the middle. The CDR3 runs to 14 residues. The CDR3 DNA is TGCGCCAGCAGCCCCATGGGGCGGGGGACTGAAGCTTTCTTT. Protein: CASSPMGRGTEAFF.

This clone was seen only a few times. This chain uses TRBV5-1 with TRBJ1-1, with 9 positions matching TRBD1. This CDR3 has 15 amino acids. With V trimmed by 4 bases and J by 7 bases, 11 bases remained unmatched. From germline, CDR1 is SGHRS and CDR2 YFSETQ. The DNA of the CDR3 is TGCGCCAGCAGCGAGGGGACAGGGCTGAGCTATGAAGCTTTCTTT. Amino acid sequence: CASSEGTGLSYEAFF.

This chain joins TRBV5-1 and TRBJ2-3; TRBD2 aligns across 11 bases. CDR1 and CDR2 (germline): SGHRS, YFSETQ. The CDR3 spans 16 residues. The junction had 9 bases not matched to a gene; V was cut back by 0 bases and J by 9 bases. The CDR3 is CASSLDESSGRRTQYF. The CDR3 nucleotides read TGCGCCAGCAGCTTGGATGAATCTAGCGGGAGGCGGACGCAGTATTTT. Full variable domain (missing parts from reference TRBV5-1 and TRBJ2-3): KAGVTQTPRYLIKTRGQQVTLSCSPISGHRSVSWYQQTPGQGLQFLFEYFSETQRNKGNFPGRFSGRQFSNSRSEMNVSTLELGDSALYLCASSLDESSGRRTQYFGPGTRLTVL.

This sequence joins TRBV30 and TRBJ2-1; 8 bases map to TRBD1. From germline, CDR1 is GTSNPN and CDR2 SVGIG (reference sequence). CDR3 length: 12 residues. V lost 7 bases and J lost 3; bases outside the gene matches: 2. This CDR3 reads CALTGDYNEQFF. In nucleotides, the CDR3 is TGTGCCTTGACAGGGGACTACAATGAGCAGTTCTTC.

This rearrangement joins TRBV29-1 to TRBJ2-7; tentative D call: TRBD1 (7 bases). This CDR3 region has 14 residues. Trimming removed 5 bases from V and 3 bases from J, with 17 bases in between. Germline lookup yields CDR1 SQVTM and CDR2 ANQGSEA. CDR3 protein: CSVPNGQGGYEQYF. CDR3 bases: TGCAGCGTTCCCAATGGGCAGGGGGGCTACGAGCAGTACTTC.

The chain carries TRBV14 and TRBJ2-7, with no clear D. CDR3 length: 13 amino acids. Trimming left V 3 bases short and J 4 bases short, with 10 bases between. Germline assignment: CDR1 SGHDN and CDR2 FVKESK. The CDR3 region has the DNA TGTGCCAGCAGCCAGGGTCTGCGGTACGAGCAGTACTTC. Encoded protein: CASSQGLRYEQYF.

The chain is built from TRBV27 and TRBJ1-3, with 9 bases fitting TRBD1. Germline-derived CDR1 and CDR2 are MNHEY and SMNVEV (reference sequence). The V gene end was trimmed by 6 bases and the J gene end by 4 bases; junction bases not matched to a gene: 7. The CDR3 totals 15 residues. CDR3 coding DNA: TGTGCCAGCAGGGTGACAGGGGGGACCGGAAACACCATATATTTT. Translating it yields CASRVTGGTGNTIYF.

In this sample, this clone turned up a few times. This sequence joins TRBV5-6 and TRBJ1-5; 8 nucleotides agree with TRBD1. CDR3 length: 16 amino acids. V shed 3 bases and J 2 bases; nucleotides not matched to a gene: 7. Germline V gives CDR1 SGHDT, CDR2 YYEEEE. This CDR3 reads CASSYRTGMGNQPQHF. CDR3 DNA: TGTGCCAGCAGCTACCGGACAGGGATGGGCAATCAGCCCCAGCATTTT.

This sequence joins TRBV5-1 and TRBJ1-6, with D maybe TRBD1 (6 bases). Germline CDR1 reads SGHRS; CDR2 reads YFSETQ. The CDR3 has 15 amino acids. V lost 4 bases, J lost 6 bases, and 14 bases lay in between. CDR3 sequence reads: CASSPTEGGNSPLHF. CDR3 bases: TGCGCCAGCAGCCCCACCGAAGGGGGTAATTCACCCCTCCACTTT.

The CDR3 DNA follows: TGTGCCAGCTCACCCGACAGGGGCCACCGTGGAAACACCATATATTTT. Residues: CASSPDRGHRGNTIYF. This chain uses TRBV18 with TRBJ1-3; the match to TRBD1 covers 8 bases. The CDR3 extends over 16 amino acids. V gave up 3 bases and J gave up 3 bases; unmatched junction bases: 7. Germline V gene data show CDR1 as KGHSH and CDR2 as LQKENI.

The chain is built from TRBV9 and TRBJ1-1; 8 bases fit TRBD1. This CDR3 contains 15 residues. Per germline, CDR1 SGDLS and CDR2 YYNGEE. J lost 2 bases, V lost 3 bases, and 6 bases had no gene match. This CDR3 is CASSARTGLNTEAFF. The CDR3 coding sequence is TGTGCCAGCAGCGCGAGGACAGGGCTTAACACTGAAGCTTTCTTT.

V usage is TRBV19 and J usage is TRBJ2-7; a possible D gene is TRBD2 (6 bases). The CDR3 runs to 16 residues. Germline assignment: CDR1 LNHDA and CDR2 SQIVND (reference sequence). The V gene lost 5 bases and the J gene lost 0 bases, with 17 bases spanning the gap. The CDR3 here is CASSVTGTHSSYEQYF. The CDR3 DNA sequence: TGTGCCAGTAGTGTTACCGGGACTCACAGCTCCTACGAGCAGTACTTC.

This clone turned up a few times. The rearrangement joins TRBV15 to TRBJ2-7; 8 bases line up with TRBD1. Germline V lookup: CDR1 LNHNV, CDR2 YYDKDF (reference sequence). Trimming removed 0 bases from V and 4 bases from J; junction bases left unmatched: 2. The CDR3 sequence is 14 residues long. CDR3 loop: CATSRDRGQYEQYF. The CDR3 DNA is TGTGCCACCAGCAGAGACAGGGGGCAGTACGAGCAGTACTTC.

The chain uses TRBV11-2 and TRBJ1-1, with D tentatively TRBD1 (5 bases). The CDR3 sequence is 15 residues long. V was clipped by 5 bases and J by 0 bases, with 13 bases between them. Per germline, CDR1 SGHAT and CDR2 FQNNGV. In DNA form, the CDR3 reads TGTGCCAGCAGCCCTAGAAGGGGCATGAACACTGAAGCTTTCTTT. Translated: CASSPRRGMNTEAFF.

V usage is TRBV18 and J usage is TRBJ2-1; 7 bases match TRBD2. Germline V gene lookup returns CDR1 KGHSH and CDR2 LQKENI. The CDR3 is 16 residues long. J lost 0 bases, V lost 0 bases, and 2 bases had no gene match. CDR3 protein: CASSPPRGSSYNEQFF. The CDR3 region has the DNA TGTGCCAGCTCACCACCGCGCGGGAGCTCCTACAATGAGCAGTTCTTC.